The entry below gives a single TCR beta chain sequence along with its context. TCRdb's table, derived via immunoSEQ multiplex PCR, lists solely in-frame clones and lacks some. Of 30,000 to 35,000 clones listed, 90% to 95% are singletons. The time point denotes: new active TB diagnosis, blood taken before or within 7 days of starting treatment. The CDR3 is made up of 14 amino acids. Germline CDR1 and CDR2: SGHTA and FQGNSA. V trimming: 4 bases; J trimming: 9 bases; junction bases outside the gene matches: 9. These data come from a study of T cells in tuberculosis. This chain joins TRBV7-2 and TRBJ1-1; 9 bases map to TRBD1. The clonotype originates from an adult with tuberculosis. Some clones in this sample may be carry-over from other donors' samples. This sample comprised PBMCs, obtained at tuberculosis diagnosis. This chain's CDR3 is CASSSPGQGVKAFF. The CDR3 nucleotides read TGTGCCAGCAGCTCGCCGGGACAGGGTGTAAAAGCTTTCTTT.